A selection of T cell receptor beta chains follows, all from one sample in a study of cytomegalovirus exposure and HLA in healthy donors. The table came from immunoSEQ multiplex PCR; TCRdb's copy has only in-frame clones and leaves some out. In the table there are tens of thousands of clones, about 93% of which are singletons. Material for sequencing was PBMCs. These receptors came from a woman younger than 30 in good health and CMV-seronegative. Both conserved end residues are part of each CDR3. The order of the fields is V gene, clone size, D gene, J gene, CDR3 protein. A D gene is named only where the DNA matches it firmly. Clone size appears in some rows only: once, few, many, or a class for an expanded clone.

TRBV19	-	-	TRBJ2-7	CATRRGARYEQYF
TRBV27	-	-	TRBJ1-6	CASKIRAGSVYSPLHF
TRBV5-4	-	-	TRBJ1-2	CASSLEPSGGYTF
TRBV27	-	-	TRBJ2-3	CASNRLDTDTQYF
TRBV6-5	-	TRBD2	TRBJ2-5	CASSYGGGAGETQYF
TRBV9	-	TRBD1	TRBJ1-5	CASSVAGGGQPQHF
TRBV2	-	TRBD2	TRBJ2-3	CASNRGGLKDTQYF
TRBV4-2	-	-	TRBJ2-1	CASSQDGAGSGYNEQFF
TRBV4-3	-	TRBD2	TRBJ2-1	CASSQDRLAGGQNEQFF
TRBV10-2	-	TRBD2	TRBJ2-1	CASSDTSGIYNEQFF
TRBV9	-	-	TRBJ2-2	CASSPGGGAGGELFF
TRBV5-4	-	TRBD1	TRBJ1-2	CASSLGQGDGYTF
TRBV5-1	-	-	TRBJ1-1	CASSHARRTNTEAFF
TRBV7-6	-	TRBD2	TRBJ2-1	CASSLGGLAGDEQFF
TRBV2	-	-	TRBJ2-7	CASSLVGQGYEQYF
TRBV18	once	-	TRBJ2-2	CASSPQDSVNTGELFF
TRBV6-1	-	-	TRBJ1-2	CASSENTGRGGYTF
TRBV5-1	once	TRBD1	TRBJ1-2	CASSLARTGAHGYTF
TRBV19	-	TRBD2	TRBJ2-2	CATNQGSGGEAPPGELFF
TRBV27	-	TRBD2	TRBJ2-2	CASSFTSNSGRPRELFF
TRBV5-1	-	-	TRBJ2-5	CASSLNGRGARETQYF
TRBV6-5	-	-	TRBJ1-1	CARGRGNTEAFF
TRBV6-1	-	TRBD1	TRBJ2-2	CASSGQGRAGELFF
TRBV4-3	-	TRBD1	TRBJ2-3	CASSPRDSHTDTQYF
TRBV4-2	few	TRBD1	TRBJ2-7	CASSQVQGALEQYF
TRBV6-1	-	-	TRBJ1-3	CASSGRSGNTIYF
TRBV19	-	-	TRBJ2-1	CASNHREYRRDEQFF
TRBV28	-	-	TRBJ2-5	CASSFRGSQETQYF
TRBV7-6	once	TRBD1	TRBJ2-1	CASSLGTGTFNEQFF
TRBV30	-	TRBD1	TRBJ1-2	CAWGPGTGGYTF
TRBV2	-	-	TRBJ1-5	CASSEGTANNQPQHF